This TCR beta chain was documented in a study of regulatory T cells in long-lasting Graves disease. HTBI primers from iRepertoire and Arm-PCR of CDR3 regions yielded the TCR beta libraries. TCRdb re-derived calls from the multiplex PCR reads in MiXCR, one entry per CDR3 protein. The top ten clones hold more than 15% of a sample with 350,000 to 500,000 distinct CDR3 sequences, 14% of them seen once. The CDR3 is made up of 14 amino acids. Trimming shortened V by 7 bases and J by 6 bases, and 13 bases separated the two germline ends. The germline gives CDR1 LGHDT, CDR2 YNNKEL (reference sequence). Study results and limitations: New patients shared fewer public clonotypes (approximately 1,000) than persistent patients did (roughly 2,700).

As for time point: newly diagnosed GD, antithyroid drugs for less than 3 months. Researchers made the TCR library from RNA that was extracted from PBMCs. Details on this clonotype: What it recognizes is unknown.

These data also formed part of another study, on T cells in Graves' hyperthyroidism and ophthalmopathy. As that report states: An initial round of RT-PCR targeting the TCR CDR3 relied on the HTBI primer set. Ophthalmopathy onset followed model prediction by a median around 6.9 months.

Sequencing used peripheral blood mononuclear cells (PBMCs), obtained at new diagnosis, from a patient treated with antithyroid drugs. The chain recombines TRBV3-1 with TRBJ1-6, with D unresolved. The origin of this receptor is a woman aged 45-59 years with Graves disease. The CDR3 coding sequence is TGTGCCAGCACACCTCCGGGTGGTAATTCACCCCTCCACTTT. This sequence encodes CASTPPGGNSPLHF.